This T cell receptor beta chain came from a study of blood T cell repertoires in COVID-19 (TCRdb year 2020). Background on the whole study: Samples covering the acute and convalescent phases of COVID-19 were provided by collaborators in the United States, Italy and Spain. The material from the prospective study consisted of cDNA or gDNA derived from T cells, B-cell-depleted T cells, or PBMCs. The dataset comprised deeply sampled blood TCRbeta repertoires from subjects exposed to, actively infected with, or recovered from COVID-19. A freely available public database, intended as a resource for researchers studying the immune response to SARS-CoV-2, is where the repertoires were released. Samples came from the ongoing ImmuneRACE study (first 160 participants) plus 1,254 subjects from 6 global collaborators. A de-identified subject ID, COVID-19 status, age in years and sex were almost always included in the sample metadata. Where available, HLA class I and class II types were obtained from metadata supplied by the sample provider rather than from assay-based typing.

Between the V and J ends, shortened by 3 bases and 8 bases respectively, the junction contains 16 bases. Its CDR3 holds 14 amino acids, cysteine through phenylalanine. Only the CDR3 DNA stays, 42 bases, in frame from base 1. Taken from the germline V gene, the CDR1 and CDR2 loops are MDHEN and SYDVKM. Overall study results and their limits: How much clinical and demographic metadata was included differed by source and by participant, and the metadata was provided uncurated.

Note on this clone: This clone's antigen is unknown. Within one base of it there is no much larger clone, and no base qualities were kept.

Whole blood was collected in K2EDTA tubes by collaborating institutions according to the institutions' own protocols. For TCRbeta analysis, collaborators shipped samples as frozen whole blood, isolated PBMCs, or DNA extracted from either of those sample types. TCRbeta CDR3 regions were amplified from genomic DNA using the immunoSEQ Assay, a bias-controlled multiplex PCR. In the original analysis: Within the assay, amplification of reference gene primers was used to estimate how many nucleated cells each sample contained. To quantify the absolute abundance of each unique TCRbeta CDR3 rearrangement, sequence reads were collapsed and filtered. For each sample, productive Simpson clonality was calculated as the square root of Simpson's diversity index over productive rearrangements. TCRdb holds this immuneACCESS table with in-frame rearrangements only. Some clones are missing; in checked studies, unresolved V genes explain under half, and the rest has no known cause. V, J and clone size reflect that table, while D and trimming were determined from the DNA. The sample data list about 43,000 clones, and about 90% of these were observed just once. About 8.8% of the sample is held by the ten biggest clonotypes.

This TCR was recovered from a woman of 80 years or more with active COVID-19. The sample consisted of peripheral blood. The receptor chain draws on TRBV28 and TRBJ1-2; matching of 5 bases hints at TRBD1 as the D gene. The nucleotides are TGTGCCAGCAGTTTTCAGGCAGGGAAAATGGGCTACACCTTC. Its protein reads: CASSFQAGKMGYTF.